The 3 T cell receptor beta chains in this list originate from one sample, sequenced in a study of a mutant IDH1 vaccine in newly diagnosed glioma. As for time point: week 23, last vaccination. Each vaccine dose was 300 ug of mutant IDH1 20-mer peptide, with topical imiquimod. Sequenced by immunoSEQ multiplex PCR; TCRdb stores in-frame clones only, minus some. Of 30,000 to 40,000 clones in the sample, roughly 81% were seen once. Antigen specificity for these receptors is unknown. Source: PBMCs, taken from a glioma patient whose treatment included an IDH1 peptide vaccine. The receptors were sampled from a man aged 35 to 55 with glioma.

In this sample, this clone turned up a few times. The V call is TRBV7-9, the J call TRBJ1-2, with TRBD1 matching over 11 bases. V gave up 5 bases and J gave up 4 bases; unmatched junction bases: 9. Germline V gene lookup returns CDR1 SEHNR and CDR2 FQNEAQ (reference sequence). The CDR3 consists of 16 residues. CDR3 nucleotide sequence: TGTGCCAGCAGCCCGCCAGGTGGACAGGGGGCCTATGGCTACACCTTC. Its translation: CASSPPGGQGAYGYTF.

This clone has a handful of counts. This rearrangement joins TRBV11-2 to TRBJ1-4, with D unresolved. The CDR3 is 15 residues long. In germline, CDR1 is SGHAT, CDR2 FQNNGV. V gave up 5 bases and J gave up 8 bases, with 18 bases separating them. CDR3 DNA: TGTGCCAGCAGCGTTTACGGACCACGTAGGGAAAAACTGTTTTTT. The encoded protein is CASSVYGPRREKLFF.

The CDR3 spells CASSEVGNTEAFF. CDR3 sequence (DNA): TGCGCCAGCAGTGAAGTGGGGAACACTGAAGCTTTCTTT. The chain is built from TRBV10-2 and TRBJ1-1; no reliable D call. The germline gives CDR1 WSHSY, CDR2 SAAADI. The CDR3 extends over 13 amino acids. V lost 3 bases to trimming and J lost 1 base, with 6 bases between them.